The 2 T cell receptor beta chains reported below all come from one sample, sequenced in a study of blood T cell repertoires in COVID-19. Some clones are missing from TCRdb's copy, which holds only in-frame ones; the method was immunoSEQ multiplex PCR. The table lists approximately 260,000 clones, roughly 90% of them singletons, with 2% to 2.5% in the top ten. The sequencing sample was made of peripheral blood. Source of these receptors: a man between 50 and 59 years old with acute or convalescent COVID-19.

V and J are TRBV12-5 and TRBJ1-2, with D hard to call. V dropped 0 bases and J dropped 0 bases, with 5 bases sitting between them. The V gene's germline CDR1 is LGHNT and CDR2 FRNRAP. The CDR3 runs 14 residues. The CDR3 nucleotides read TGTGCTAGTGGTTTGGTACTCACTAACTATGGCTACACCTTC. Translating gives CASGLVLTNYGYTF.

J is TRBJ2-5 and V is TRBV6-6; TRBD1 is a possible D gene (5 bases). V was clipped by 7 bases and J by 4 bases, with 16 bases between them. Looked up from germline, CDR1 is MNHNY and CDR2 is SVGAGI (reference sequence). The CDR3 totals 14 residues. In DNA, the CDR3 is TGTGCCAGCACCCGCCCGGGCAGGGTAGAGACCCAGTACTTC. Translation: CASTRPGRVETQYF.